These 21 T cell receptor beta chains originate from one sample sequenced in a study of blood T cell repertoires in COVID-19. Clones were read by immunoSEQ multiplex PCR, and TCRdb kept only the in-frame ones, dropping some. The data contain approximately 150,000 clones, 70% to 90% of them singletons. The sequenced sample was peripheral blood. The receptors stem from a man aged 40-49 years with acute or convalescent COVID-19.

The chain recombines TRBV6-5 with TRBJ1-5, with D unresolved. The V end was cut by 6 bases, the J end by 4 bases, with 7 bases between. Per the germline V gene, CDR1 is MNHEY and CDR2 is SVGAGI. This CDR3 has 12 amino acids. The CDR3 DNA reads TGTGCCAGCAGCGCGGAGAATCAGCCCCAGCATTTT. This sequence encodes CASSAENQPQHF.

The V and J genes are TRBV9 and TRBJ2-5, with TRBD1 identical over 11 bases. Germline CDR1 reads SGDLS; CDR2 reads YYNGEE. Trimming took 2 bases from V and 4 from J; bases not matched to a gene: 4. This CDR3 comprises 15 residues. The CDR3 region has the DNA TGTGCCAGCAGCGTCGGACAGGGGGCAGGAGAGACCCAGTACTTC. This translates into CASSVGQGAGETQYF.

A remark on this clone: The germline gene is not matched at one end of the junction; a read error may be the cause. V is TRBV20-1 and J is TRBJ1-4; 8 bases agree with TRBD1. The V gene's germline CDR1 is DFQATT and CDR2 SNEGSKA (reference sequence). The CDR3 contains 11 residues. The CDR3 spells CSALTGALTVF. CDR3 coding DNA: TGCAGTGCTCTGACAGGGGCTCTCACCGTTTTT.

The chain uses TRBV9 and TRBJ2-2, with 11 positions matching TRBD2. The length of the CDR3 is 16 residues. V dropped 6 bases and J dropped 3; count of bases not matched to a gene: 7. Germline V gene lookup returns CDR1 SGDLS and CDR2 YYNGEE. The CDR3 reads CASNTLAGGDTGELFF. Here the CDR3 DNA reads TGTGCCAGCAACACGCTAGCGGGGGGCGACACCGGGGAGCTGTTTTTT. Supplemented by reference TRBV9 and TRBJ2-2, the full variable domain reads DSGVTQTPKHLITATGQRVTLRCSPRSGDLSVYWYQQSLDQGLQFLIQYYNGEERAKGNILERFSAQQFPDLHSELNLSSLELGDSALYFCASNTLAGGDTGELFFGEGSRLTVL.

V and J are TRBV9 and TRBJ2-1; no clear D gene. Per germline, CDR1 SGDLS and CDR2 YYNGEE. V gave up 3 bases and J gave up 7 bases, with 8 bases separating them. The CDR3 is 12 amino acids. CDR3 amino acids: CASSAEKNEQFF. In DNA form, the CDR3 reads TGTGCCAGCAGCGCCGAGAAGAATGAGCAGTTCTTC. The full variable domain, with the rest looked up from reference TRBV9 and TRBJ2-1, is DSGVTQTPKHLITATGQRVTLRCSPRSGDLSVYWYQQSLDQGLQFLIQYYNGEERAKGNILERFSAQQFPDLHSELNLSSLELGDSALYFCASSAEKNEQFFGPGTRLTVL.

This chain joins TRBV3-1 (or the pseudogene TRBV3-2) and TRBJ1-4, with D hard to call. Germline CDR1 LGHDT, CDR2 YNNKEL (reference sequence). V dropped 1 base and J dropped 0 bases, with 9 bases sitting between them. The CDR3 has 16 amino acids. CDR3 sequence (DNA): TGTGCCAGCAGCCAAGGGGCCGTTGCAACTAATGAAAAACTGTTTTTT. The encoded protein is CASSQGAVATNEKLFF.

This chain uses TRBV19 with TRBJ2-7; 11 bases fit TRBD1. There are 18 residues in the CDR3. Losses at the gene ends were 3 bases for V and 2 bases for J; bases not matched to a gene: 12. Germline V gene data show CDR1 as LNHDA and CDR2 as SQIVND (reference sequence). CDR3 protein: CASSIKSAGTGGTYEQYF. The CDR3 DNA follows: TGTGCCAGTAGTATTAAGTCTGCCGGGACAGGGGGGACCTACGAGCAGTACTTC.

V usage is TRBV5-6 and J usage is TRBJ1-2; 9 nucleotides agree with TRBD1. Germline CDR1 is SGHDT and CDR2 is YYEEEE. V lost 3 bases, J lost 8 bases, and 11 bases stayed unmatched. CDR3 length: 15 residues. The CDR3 coding sequence is TGTGCCAGCAGCTCTCAAGGACAGGGGACGGGAGGCTACACCTTC. This gives the protein CASSSQGQGTGGYTF.

The chain joins TRBV7-9 to TRBJ1-5; D gene ambiguous. V gave up 2 bases and J gave up 2 bases, with 13 bases separating them. Per the germline V gene, CDR1 is SEHNR and CDR2 is FQNEAQ (reference sequence). There are 16 residues in the CDR3. Here the CDR3 DNA reads TGTGCCAGCAGCTTATCTGGCCCGCAGGGCAATCAGCCCCAGCATTTT. This translates into CASSLSGPQGNQPQHF.

This chain connects TRBV7-9 to TRBJ1-1; D gene unclear. The V end lost 5 bases, the J end lost 2 bases, and 6 bases lay between the germline ends. Germline V gene sequence: CDR1 SEHNR, CDR2 FQNEAQ (reference sequence). The CDR3 is made up of 12 amino acids. The CDR3 DNA follows: TGTGCCAGCAGCCTTAGTAACACTGAAGCTTTCTTT. Translation: CASSLSNTEAFF.

J is TRBJ1-4 and V is TRBV3-1 (or the pseudogene TRBV3-2); TRBD1 is a possible D gene (6 bases). The CDR3 runs 14 residues. CDR1 LGHDT and CDR2 YNNKEL come from the germline V gene (reference sequence). V lost 4 bases, J lost 0 bases, and 6 bases lay in between. CDR3 nucleotides: TGTGCCAGCAGCCGACAGGCAACTAATGAAAAACTGTTTTTT. Translated: CASSRQATNEKLFF.

The V and J genes are TRBV19 and TRBJ1-4; D is uncertain. From germline, CDR1 is LNHDA and CDR2 SQIVND (reference sequence). The CDR3 covers 14 residues. Trimming took off 5 bases at V and 7 bases at J, with 14 bases between the two ends. The CDR3 loop is CASSVREGGEKLFF. The CDR3 bases are TGTGCCAGTAGTGTACGCGAGGGCGGTGAAAAACTGTTTTTT.

V gene TRBV30 combines with J gene TRBJ1-1; D not certain. The CDR3 covers 13 residues. V lost 2 bases and J lost 1, with 8 bases in between. Per the germline V gene, CDR1 is GTSNPN and CDR2 is SVGIG (reference sequence). This CDR3 reads CAWSYGKNTEAFF. Here the CDR3 DNA reads TGTGCCTGGAGTTACGGGAAGAACACTGAAGCTTTCTTT.

V is TRBV7-8 and J is TRBJ1-5, with 9 bases matching TRBD1. The CDR3 contains 18 residues. V was clipped by 4 bases and J by 0 bases; unmatched bases: 10. CDR1 is SGHVS and CDR2 is FQNEAQ in the germline V gene. DNA for the CDR3: TGTGCCAGCAGCTCGGGACAGGGACGGGAATATAGCAATCAGCCCCAGCATTTT. This translates into CASSSGQGREYSNQPQHF.

The chain combines TRBV6-5 with TRBJ1-1; the D gene is possibly TRBD1 (6 bases). The germline V gene encodes CDR1 MNHEY and CDR2 SVGAGI. The CDR3 is 13 residues long. Trimming removed 8 bases from V and 4 bases from J, with 14 bases in between. CDR3 amino acids: CASGDGTITEAFF. DNA of the CDR3: TGTGCCAGCGGCGACGGGACAATCACTGAAGCTTTCTTT.

About this clone itself: This sample includes further DNA sequences coding for the same CDR3. The genes are TRBV9 and TRBJ1-6; a possible D gene is TRBD1 (6 bases). CDR3 length: 14 amino acids. V lost 0 bases, J lost 7 bases, and 8 bases lay in between. Germline V gene lookup returns CDR1 SGDLS and CDR2 YYNGEE. The CDR3 DNA reads TGTGCCAGCAGCGTAGGTCAGGGGAATTCACCCCTCCACTTT. This translates into CASSVGQGNSPLHF.

Only one count was recorded for this clone. The chain combines TRBV2 with TRBJ2-3; possibly TRBD1 for D (6 bases). V was trimmed by 8 bases and J by 2 bases, leaving 11 bases between them. This CDR3 comprises 13 residues. Germline V gene sequence: CDR1 SNHLY, CDR2 FYNNEI. The chain's CDR3 is CASGTGTTDTQYF. The CDR3 coding sequence is TGTGCCAGCGGAACAGGGACCACAGATACGCAGTATTTT.

This clone has a single count. The chain couples TRBV7-3 to TRBJ2-2, with D tentatively TRBD1 (5 bases). This CDR3 is 14 amino acids long. Trimming shortened V by 3 bases and J by 0 bases, and 5 bases separated the two germline ends. Germline CDR1 is SGHTA and CDR2 is FQGTGA. The CDR3 bases are TGTGCCAGCAGCTTGACAGCGAACACCGGGGAGCTGTTTTTT. Translation: CASSLTANTGELFF.

The genes are TRBV9 and TRBJ1-1; D is unresolved. There are 13 residues in the CDR3. Germline V CDR1 and CDR2: SGDLS, YYNGEE. Trimming stripped 5 bases from V and 3 bases from J, with 11 bases between. CDR3 DNA: TGTGCCAGCAGTGAGGGTTCTTACACTGAAGCTTTCTTT. This encodes CASSEGSYTEAFF.

V and J are TRBV6-1 and TRBJ1-2; D is undetermined. Trimming took off 2 bases at V and 3 bases at J, with 7 bases between the two ends. This CDR3 spans 13 amino acids. CDR1 is MNHNS and CDR2 is SASEGT in the germline V gene. The CDR3 nucleotides read TGTGCCAGCAGTGAATGGTCGGACTATGGCTACACCTTC. This translates into CASSEWSDYGYTF.

This chain connects TRBV3-1 (or the pseudogene TRBV3-2) to TRBJ2-1, with 11 bases identical to TRBD2. Looked up from germline, CDR1 is LGHDT and CDR2 is YNNKEL (reference sequence). The CDR3 contains 16 residues. J lost 9 bases, V lost 4 bases, and 11 bases had no gene match. In DNA, the CDR3 is TGTGCCAGCAGCCGCCCTAGCGGGGGGAATGTAGGTGAGCAGTTCTTC. As protein: CASSRPSGGNVGEQFF.